These T cell receptor beta chains were read from a single sample in a study of shared clonotypes between healthy human individuals. Sequenced by immunoSEQ multiplex PCR; TCRdb stores in-frame clones only, minus some. The sample consists of some 2,100,000 clones, under 97% of them appearing once. Sequencing was performed on naive CD4+ T cells sorted from blood. Receptors were obtained from a young man in good health. CDR3s include the opening cysteine and the closing phenylalanine or tryptophan. The order of the fields is V gene, J gene, D gene, clone size, CDR3 DNA, CDR3 protein. A D gene is named only where the DNA matches it firmly. Expanded clones are given a class, and other clones once, few, many or no size at all.

>TRBV6-1|TRBJ2-7|TRBD1|NA
TGTGCCAGCAGTGAACGCGTATACGACAGGGTCTACGAGCAGTACTTC
CASSERVYDRVYEQYF
>TRBV19|TRBJ2-3|NA|NA
TGTGCCAGTAGTCCGAGTCGTGGGCGGGGGCCCCCAGATACGCAGTATTTT
CASSPSRGRGPPDTQYF
>TRBV30|TRBJ1-4|NA|once
TGTGCCTGGAAGGGTAGGAGACAGGCCAATGAAAAACTGTTTTTT
CAWKGRRQANEKLFF
>TRBV7-9|TRBJ2-3|TRBD2|NA
TGTGCCAGCAGCTCGGGACTAGCGGGGGGGCCAGATACGCAGTATTTT
CASSSGLAGGPDTQYF
>TRBV6-5|TRBJ2-1|TRBD1|NA
TGTGCCAGCAGTTCCCGACAGGGTAACAATGAGCAGTTCTTC
CASSSRQGNNEQFF
>TRBV13|TRBJ2-1|NA|once
TGTGCCAGCAGCTTAGACGCAGGGCAGGGATCCAATGAGCAGTTCTTC
CASSLDAGQGSNEQFF
>TRBV7-7|TRBJ2-2|NA|NA
TGTGCTAGCAGCCCCCAGGGGGGCACCGGGGAGCTGTTTTTT
CASSPQGGTGELFF
>TRBV7-7|TRBJ2-2|TRBD1|NA
TGTGCTAGCAGCCTACGTCGTTTCACCGGGACAGGAACACCCGGGGAGCTGTTTTTT
CASSLRRFTGTGTPGELFF
>TRBV5-6|TRBJ1-5|NA|NA
TGTGCCAGCAGCTTGACCGGGAATAGGAGTCAGCCCCAGCATTTT
CASSLTGNRSQPQHF
>TRBV25-1|TRBJ2-7|NA|NA
TGTGCCAGCAGTAGCCAGCATGCCTACGAGCAGTACTTC
CASSSQHAYEQYF
>TRBV7-8|TRBJ2-2|TRBD1|NA
TGTGCCAGCAGCTTAAGGGACAGGGGCCCGAACACCGGGGAGCTGTTTTTT
CASSLRDRGPNTGELFF
>TRBV29-1|TRBJ2-5|TRBD1|NA
TGCAGCGTGGACAGGGGGCGAGGGGAGACCCAGTACTTC
CSVDRGRGETQYF
>TRBV10-3|TRBJ2-7|NA|NA
TGTGCCAGCGGACAAGGTGAGCCCTACGAGCAGTACTTC
CASGQGEPYEQYF